Following are 10 T cell receptor beta chains from one sample sequenced in a study of breast tumors, draining lymph nodes, adjacent tissues. TCRdb called the multiplex PCR reads again in MiXCR, with one record for every CDR3 protein. The sample shows about 230,000 distinct CDR3 sequences, less than 40% of them seen only once. Axillary draining lymph nodes of breast cancer patients supplied the node samples. The specimen was axillary lymph node tissue. The receptors derive from a female donor with breast cancer. Some clones in this sample may be carry-over from other donors' samples.

This clonotype was counted at least ten times. V usage is TRBV19 and J usage is TRBJ1-2, with 9 bases aligning to TRBD1. Trimming took 5 bases from V and 7 from J; bases not matched to a gene: 17. CDR1 and CDR2 from the germline V gene are LNHDA and SQIVND (reference sequence). CDR3 length equals 17 residues. The CDR3: CASSAGTGRYLATGYTF. The CDR3 DNA follows: TGTGCCAGTAGTGCCGGGACAGGGCGTTATCTAGCTACTGGCTACACCTTC.

This clonotype showed up many times. The J gene is TRBJ2-7, the V gene TRBV19; D not resolved. This CDR3 comprises 12 residues. The germline CDR1 and CDR2 sequences are LNHDA and SQIVND (reference sequence). V lost 3 bases and J lost 4, with 7 bases in between. CDR3 sequence reads: CASSMGGYEQYF. CDR3 DNA sequence: TGTGCCAGTAGTATGGGCGGTTACGAGCAGTACTTC.

This clonotype was counted ten times or more. The J gene is TRBJ2-1, the V gene TRBV5-4; D is undetermined. The germline gives CDR1 SGHNT, CDR2 YYREEE (reference sequence). Trimming removed 4 bases from V and 7 bases from J, with 12 bases in between. The CDR3 spans 13 residues. The DNA for the CDR3 is TGTGCCAGCAGCCCCTCGACTTTGAATGAGCAGTTCTTC. This sequence encodes CASSPSTLNEQFF.

Many counts were recorded for this clonotype. The chain combines TRBV20-1 with TRBJ1-2; 7 nucleotides line up with TRBD1. The CDR3 has 14 amino acids. V was clipped by 0 bases and J by 9 bases; unmatched bases: 10. Germline CDR1 DFQATT, CDR2 SNEGSKA (reference sequence). This chain's CDR3 is CSAREGEGAYSYTF. DNA for the CDR3: TGCAGTGCTAGAGAGGGCGAGGGGGCTTACAGCTACACCTTC.

This clonotype was observed many times. CDR3 in amino acids: CASRSQVGGTQYF. The CDR3 DNA is TGTGCCAGCAGAAGTCAAGTTGGCGGTACGCAGTATTTT. The chain has TRBV2 and TRBJ2-3; D is ambiguous. The CDR3 totals 13 residues. Germline CDR1 reads SNHLY; CDR2 reads FYNNEI. V was pared by 6 bases and J by 8 bases, with 15 bases between.

In its sample, this clonotype was seen many times. V gene TRBV5-1 combines with J gene TRBJ2-7; 9 positions match TRBD2. CDR3 size: 13 residues. Germline assignment: CDR1 SGHRS and CDR2 YFSETQ. Trimming removed 4 bases from V and 2 bases from J; junction bases left unmatched: 1. CDR3 amino acids: CASSRTSAYEQYF. The CDR3 DNA is TGCGCCAGCAGCCGGACTAGCGCCTACGAGCAGTACTTC. The whole variable domain, remainder taken from reference TRBV5-1 and TRBJ2-7, is KAGVTQTPRYLIKTRGQQVTLSCSPISGHRSVSWYQQTPGQGLQFLFEYFSETQRNKGNFPGRFSGRQFSNSRSEMNVSTLELGDSALYLCASSRTSAYEQYFGPGTRLTVT.

This chain links TRBV2 with TRBJ2-6; the D gene is possibly TRBD2 (8 bases). Trimming removed 8 bases at V and 4 bases at J, with 18 bases between. Germline V gives CDR1 SNHLY, CDR2 FYNNEI. The CDR3 consists of 16 residues. CDR3 residues: CASEGARTSGANVLTF. The DNA of the CDR3 is TGTGCCAGCGAGGGGGCTAGGACTAGCGGGGCCAACGTCCTGACTTTC.

On this clonotype: The conserved closing phenylalanine or tryptophan is absent in this CDR3, likely reflecting a read error. This chain links TRBV11-2 with TRBJ2-3; the D gene is possibly TRBD1 (6 bases). CDR3 length equals 17 residues. V lost 1 base and J 0 bases, leaving 14 bases between the germline ends. Germline V lookup: CDR1 SGHAT, CDR2 FQNNGV. CDR3 in amino acids: CASSLGLQGWSTDTQYL. DNA of the CDR3: TGTGCCAGCAGCTTAGGTTTACAGGGCTGGAGCACAGATACGCAGTATCTT.

This clonotype was recorded at least ten times. V is TRBV12-3 or TRBV12-4 and J is TRBJ2-1, with TRBD2 matching 7 bases. The CDR3 runs to 16 residues. Trimming took 3 bases from V and 8 from J; bases not matched to a gene: 13. The CDR3 sequence: CASSFAWGGASHEQFF. The CDR3 bases are TGTGCCAGCAGTTTCGCGTGGGGAGGGGCGAGCCATGAGCAGTTCTTC.

The sample holds many counts of this clonotype. The J gene is TRBJ2-7, the V gene TRBV20-1; TRBD2 aligns across 11 bases. The trim removed 7 bases at V and 5 bases at J, leaving 10 bases unmatched. The CDR3 has 14 residues. CDR1 is DFQATT and CDR2 is SNEGSKA in the germline V gene (reference sequence). The CDR3 loop is CSVGSGRAKNEQYF. CDR3 nucleotides: TGCAGTGTCGGTAGCGGGAGGGCCAAGAACGAGCAGTACTTC.